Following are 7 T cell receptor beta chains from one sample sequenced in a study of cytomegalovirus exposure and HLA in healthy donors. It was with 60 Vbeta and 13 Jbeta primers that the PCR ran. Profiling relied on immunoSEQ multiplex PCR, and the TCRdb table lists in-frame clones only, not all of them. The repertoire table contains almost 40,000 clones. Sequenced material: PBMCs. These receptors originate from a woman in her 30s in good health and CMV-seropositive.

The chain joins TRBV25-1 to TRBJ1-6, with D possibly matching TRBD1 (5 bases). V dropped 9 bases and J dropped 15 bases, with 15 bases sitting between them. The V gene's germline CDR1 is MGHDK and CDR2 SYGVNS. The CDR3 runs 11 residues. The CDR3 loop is CASGGAVHLHF. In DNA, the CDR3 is TGTGCCAGTGGAGGGGCGGTTCACCTCCACTTT.

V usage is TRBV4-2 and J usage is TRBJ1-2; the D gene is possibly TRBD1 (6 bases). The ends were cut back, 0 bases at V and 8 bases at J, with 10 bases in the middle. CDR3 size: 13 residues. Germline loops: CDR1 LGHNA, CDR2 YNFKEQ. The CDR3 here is CASSQDQGRGYTF. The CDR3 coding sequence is TGTGCCAGCAGCCAAGATCAGGGGCGAGGCTACACCTTC.

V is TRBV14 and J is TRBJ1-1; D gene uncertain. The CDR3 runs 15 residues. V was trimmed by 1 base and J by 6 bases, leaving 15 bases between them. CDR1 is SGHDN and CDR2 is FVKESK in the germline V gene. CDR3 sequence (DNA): TGTGCCAGCAGCCAAGCGTTGAGCAGGATCTCTGAAGCTTTCTTT. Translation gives CASSQALSRISEAFF.

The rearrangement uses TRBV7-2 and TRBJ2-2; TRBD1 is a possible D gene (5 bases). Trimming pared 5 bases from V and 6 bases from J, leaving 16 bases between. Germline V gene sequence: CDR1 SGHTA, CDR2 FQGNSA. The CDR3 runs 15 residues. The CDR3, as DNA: TGTGCCAGCAGCCAGGACGTGGGGCCGGCCGGGGAGCTGTTTTTT. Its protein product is CASSQDVGPAGELFF.

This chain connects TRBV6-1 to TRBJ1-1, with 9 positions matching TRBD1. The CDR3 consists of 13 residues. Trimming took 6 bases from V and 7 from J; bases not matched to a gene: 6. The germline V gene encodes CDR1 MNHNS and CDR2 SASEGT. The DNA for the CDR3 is TGTGCCAGCAGAGAGACAGGGGGGCTTGAAGCTTTCTTT. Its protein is CASRETGGLEAFF.

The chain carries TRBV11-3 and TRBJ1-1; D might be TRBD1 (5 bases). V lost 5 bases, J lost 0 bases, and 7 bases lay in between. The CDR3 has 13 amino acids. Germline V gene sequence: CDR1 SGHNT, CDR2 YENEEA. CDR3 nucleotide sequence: TGTGCCAGCAGCCAGGGTGTGAACACTGAAGCTTTCTTT. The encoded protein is CASSQGVNTEAFF.

This CDR3 reads CASTAGGEQYF. CDR3 nucleotide sequence: TGTGCCAGCACCGCCGGGGGCGAGCAGTACTTC. The V call is TRBV7-2, the J call TRBJ2-7, with a weak D call TRBD2 (6 bases). CDR1 SGHTA and CDR2 FQGNSA come from the germline V gene. The CDR3 runs 11 residues. The V and J ends lost 7 bases and 6 bases respectively, with 10 bases between them.